The clone carrying this T cell receptor (beta chain) was found a few times. Antigen unknown. The junction departs from the called germline gene at one end, perhaps through a read error. The CDR3 runs to 14 residues. Per germline, CDR1 LNHDA and CDR2 SQIVND (reference sequence). Amplification used 60 Vbeta primers and 13 Jbeta primers. Here immunoSEQ multiplex PCR was the method, and the copy in TCRdb shows in-frame clones only, minus some. Of 130,000 or so clones listed, approximately 10% were seen once; the top ten hold roughly 7%. The entry originates in a study of cytomegalovirus exposure and HLA in healthy donors. Findings and caveats of the study: A previous analysis found most TCR beta V segments productive roughly 87% or roughly 30% of the time. Reportedly, diagnosis of cytomegalovirus status by the classifier showed high specificity and sensitivity.

This chain links TRBV19 with TRBJ1-1; D ambiguous. Sample: PBMCs. The sequence was obtained from a woman aged 35 to 49 in good health and CMV-seropositive. Here the CDR3 DNA reads TGTGCCAGTAGTTCAGGCGAGGGTTTCCCTGAAGCCTTCTTT. Its translation is CASSSGEGFPEAFF.